This TCR beta chain stems from a study of PD-1 blockade in classical Hodgkin lymphoma. V lost 6 bases and J lost 5, with 13 bases in between. The CDR3 covers 13 residues. Looked up from germline, CDR1 is MNHNY and CDR2 is SVGAGI (reference sequence). Overall study results and limits: Baseline diversity was lower in partial responders and progressors than complete responders. Anyone who began nivolumab under 1 year after ASCT was excluded.

Sequenced by immunoSEQ multiplex PCR; TCRdb stores in-frame clones only, minus some. The profile shows about 24,000 clones, 80% to 90% of them singletons. As concerns this clone: The antigen remains unidentified.

Time point noted: cycle 4 day 1 (C4D1), after more than five weeks of nivolumab. Every patient had relapsed following autologous stem cell transplantation, and cohorts differed in brentuximab vedotin exposure. The source of this sequence is a human donor with classical Hodgkin lymphoma. The chain combines TRBV6-6 with TRBJ1-1; no definite D call. The material was peripheral blood mononuclear cells (PBMCs), obtained before the fourth cycle of nivolumab. The CDR3 here is CASSLDTGTEAFF. The CDR3 nucleotides are TGTGCCAGCAGCCTTGACACTGGGACTGAAGCTTTCTTT.